A single sample is the source of the 23 T cell receptor beta chains below, sequenced in a study of T cell clones after liver transplantation. Clones were read by immunoSEQ multiplex PCR, and TCRdb kept only the in-frame ones, dropping some. Among 95,000 to 130,000 clones listed, around nine tenths were seen once. The source material was CD4+ T cells from blood, sampled 12 months after liver transplant. The receptors originated from a human patient who received a liver transplant. Some T cells may have originated in the graft donor.

This chain uses TRBV14 with TRBJ2-5, with D possibly being TRBD1 (6 bases). Germline assignment: CDR1 SGHDN and CDR2 FVKESK. The CDR3 length is 14 residues. V dropped 0 bases and J dropped 4 bases, with 9 bases sitting between them. CDR3 sequence: CASSQEDRIETQYF. The CDR3 DNA is TGTGCCAGCAGCCAAGAGGACAGAATAGAGACCCAGTACTTC.

The gene calls are TRBV7-2 and TRBJ2-1; 10 nucleotides agree with TRBD2. Unmatched junction bases numbered 3, after V lost 3 bases and J lost 7 bases. CDR1 and CDR2 from the germline V gene are SGHTA and FQGNSA. There are 14 residues in the CDR3. The DNA of the CDR3 is TGTGCCAGCAGCTTTAGCGGGAGGCCAAATGAGCAGTTCTTC. It translates to CASSFSGRPNEQFF. The full variable domain, with the rest looked up from reference TRBV7-2 and TRBJ2-1, is GAGVSQSPSNKVTEKGKDVELRCDPISGHTALYWYRQSLGQGLEFLIYFQGNSAPDKSGLPSDRFSAERTGGSVSTLTIQRTQQEDSAVYLCASSFSGRPNEQFFGPGTRLTVL.

The chain has TRBV30 and TRBJ2-3; 14 positions agree with TRBD2. Germline V CDR1 and CDR2: GTSNPN, SVGIG (reference sequence). The trim removed 3 bases at V and 5 bases at J, leaving 7 bases unmatched. This CDR3 has 16 residues. CDR3 residues: CAWSDGTSGSGDTQYF. The DNA for the CDR3 is TGTGCCTGGAGCGACGGGACTAGCGGGAGTGGAGATACGCAGTATTTT.

This chain connects TRBV7-3 to TRBJ1-1, with TRBD1 as a possible D gene (6 bases). This CDR3 contains 15 residues. With 5 bases removed from V and 3 bases from J, the gap between germline ends came to 16 bases. Germline V gives CDR1 SGHTA, CDR2 FQGTGA. Here the CDR3 reads CASSRRAGDDTEAFF. The CDR3 region has the DNA TGTGCCAGCAGCAGAAGGGCAGGGGATGACACTGAAGCTTTCTTT.

J is TRBJ2-3 and V is TRBV19; TRBD2 matches 8 bases. CDR1 and CDR2 (germline): LNHDA, SQIVND (reference sequence). The CDR3 loop spans 17 amino acids. J gave up 8 bases and V 2 bases, and 15 bases lay outside the gene matches. CDR3 in DNA: TGTGCCAGTAGTATAACCCCCCTACTAGCGGCCAAGGGTACGCAGTATTTT. Amino acid sequence: CASSITPLLAAKGTQYF.

The chain uses TRBV18 and TRBJ1-3; no clear D gene. The germline V gene encodes CDR1 KGHSH and CDR2 LQKENI. The V and J ends lost 3 bases and 0 bases respectively, with 6 bases between them. The CDR3 sequence is 14 residues long. The CDR3 DNA reads as TGTGCCAGCTCACCGGACTTCTCTGGAAACACCATATATTTT. This gives the protein CASSPDFSGNTIYF.

The chain recombines TRBV28 with TRBJ1-2, with D perhaps TRBD1 (6 bases). The CDR3 is 13 residues long. CDR1 is MDHEN, CDR2 SYDVKM, per germline. V was cut by 2 bases and J by 6 bases, with 10 bases left in between. The CDR3 region has the DNA TGTGCCAGCAGTTTAGCAGGGGCGAATGGCTACACCTTC. Protein sequence: CASSLAGANGYTF.

The CDR3 protein is CASSLNWRDYGYTF. Written as DNA, the CDR3 is TGTGCCAGCAGCTTAAATTGGAGGGACTATGGCTACACCTTC. This chain joins TRBV11-2 and TRBJ1-2; D is uncertain. Deletions cut 2 bases from V and 3 bases from J, with 10 bases between. Looked up from germline, CDR1 is SGHAT and CDR2 is FQNNGV. The CDR3 consists of 14 residues.

The chain has TRBV10-2 and TRBJ1-5, with D possibly being TRBD1 (6 bases). The V end was cut by 4 bases, the J end by 6 bases, with 19 bases between. This CDR3 contains 16 residues. Germline V gene sequence: CDR1 WSHSY, CDR2 SAAADI. CDR3 bases: TGCGCCAGCAGTGGCCGGGGAAGGGGAGGGGGTCAGCCCCAGCATTTT. The encoded protein is CASSGRGRGGGQPQHF.

J is TRBJ2-1 and V is TRBV10-1; unclear D gene. The CDR3 covers 13 residues. V lost 4 bases to trimming and J lost 1 base, with 5 bases between them. CDR1 is WNHNN and CDR2 is SYGVQD in the germline V gene (reference sequence). The CDR3 nucleotides are TGCGCCAGCAGTGTTGATTCCTACAATGAGCAGTTCTTC. Its protein is CASSVDSYNEQFF.

The rearrangement links TRBV7-9 to TRBJ2-5; D gene ambiguous. From germline, CDR1 is SEHNR and CDR2 FQNEAQ (reference sequence). The CDR3 has 13 residues. V lost 6 bases to trimming and J lost 5 bases, with 13 bases between them. CDR3 bases: TGTGCCAGCAGGAAGCCTACCCCGGAGACCCAGTACTTC. Amino acids: CASRKPTPETQYF. Combining the CDR3 with reference TRBV7-9 and TRBJ2-5 gives the whole variable domain DTGVSQNPRHKITKRGQNVTFRCDPISEHNRLYWYRQTLGQGPEFLTYFQNEAQLEKSRLLSDRFSAERPKGSFSTLEIQRTEQGDSAMYLCASRKPTPETQYFGPGTRLLVL.

The gene calls are TRBV4-2 and TRBJ2-7, with 11 bases identical to TRBD2. Trimming at V came to 4 bases and at J to 4 bases, leaving 9 bases not matched to a gene. From germline, CDR1 is LGHNA and CDR2 YNFKEQ. The CDR3 runs to 16 residues. Here the CDR3 DNA reads TGTGCCAGCAGCCGGGCTAGCGGGAGGAATACGTACGAGCAGTACTTC. It is translated as CASSRASGRNTYEQYF.

This chain uses TRBV7-9 with TRBJ2-7; maybe TRBD2 (6 bases). Germline CDR1 reads SEHNR; CDR2 reads FQNEAQ (reference sequence). V lost 5 bases to trimming and J lost 6 bases, with 14 bases between them. The CDR3 covers 13 residues. The CDR3 here is CASSQTSSGEQYF. In nucleotides, the CDR3 is TGTGCCAGCAGCCAGACTAGTTCCGGCGAGCAGTACTTC.

The J gene is TRBJ1-1, the V gene TRBV18; D unclear. Germline V gene lookup returns CDR1 KGHSH and CDR2 LQKENI. V was cut by 4 bases and J by 3 bases, with 15 bases left in between. CDR3 length: 15 residues. CDR3 DNA: TGTGCCAGCTCACTAAGGACGGGAGAAGACACTGAAGCTTTCTTT. Translation: CASSLRTGEDTEAFF. Complete variable domain (other parts from reference TRBV18 and TRBJ1-1): NAGVMQNPRHLVRRRGQEARLRCSPMKGHSHVYWYRQLPEEGLKFMVYLQKENIIDESGMPKERFSAEFPKEGPSILRIQQVVRGDSAAYFCASSLRTGEDTEAFFGQGTRLTVV.

This clone was found once. The chain carries TRBV28 and TRBJ2-2, with 8 bases aligning to TRBD1. The CDR3 is 16 residues long. Looked up from germline, CDR1 is MDHEN and CDR2 is SYDVKM. Trimming cost V 2 bases and J 4 bases; bases outside gene matches: 6. The CDR3 spells CASSLTGTGATGELFF. The DNA for the CDR3 is TGTGCCAGCAGTTTAACGGGGACAGGTGCCACCGGGGAGCTGTTTTTT.

The J gene is TRBJ1-6, the V gene TRBV21-1. TRBV21-1 counts as a pseudogene. The CDR3 extends over 11 amino acids. Here the CDR3 DNA reads TGTGCCAGCAAGGAGATCTCACCCCTCCACTTT. It specifies CASKEISPLHF.

This chain joins TRBV5-1 and TRBJ2-2; 10 positions match TRBD2. The CDR3 contains 19 residues. Per germline, CDR1 SGHRS and CDR2 YFSETQ. V was clipped by 0 bases and J by 7 bases; unmatched bases: 15. The CDR3 DNA is TGCGCCAGCAGCTTGGATTACTCGGGGCTAGCGGGAGCAGACGGGGAGCTGTTTTTT. The encoded protein is CASSLDYSGLAGADGELFF.

This rearrangement joins TRBV6-6 to TRBJ2-3; TRBD2 matches 7 bases. J was trimmed by 3 bases and V by 7 bases; bases with no gene match: 10. Germline values: CDR1 MNHNY, CDR2 SVGAGI (reference sequence). This CDR3 comprises 15 residues. The CDR3 loop is CASTLPRGDTDTQYF. CDR3 coding DNA: TGTGCCAGCACCTTACCCCGGGGGGATACAGATACGCAGTATTTT.

With regard to this clone: Germline and junction disagree at one end, which may indicate a read error. This rearrangement joins TRBV27 to TRBJ2-1, with D hard to call. Germline loops: CDR1 MNHEY, CDR2 SMNVEV (reference sequence). The CDR3 length is 13 residues. CDR3 sequence: CTSSPSPVMEQFF. The CDR3 DNA is TGTACCAGCAGTCCCTCCCCAGTCATGGAGCAGTTCTTC.

The V and J genes are TRBV6-1 and TRBJ1-3; D unclear. The CDR3 runs to 15 residues. Germline V gene data show CDR1 as MNHNS and CDR2 as SASEGT. Trimming took off 6 bases at V and 0 bases at J, with 12 bases between the two ends. The CDR3 DNA follows: TGTGCCAGCAGCGCCACAAGGAGCTCTGGAAACACCATATATTTT. This translates into CASSATRSSGNTIYF.

CDR3 sequence reads: CASSQDPGNRQPQHF. The DNA of the CDR3 is TGCGCCAGCAGCCAAGATCCGGGTAATAGGCAGCCCCAGCATTTT. This sequence joins TRBV4-3 and TRBJ1-5; no clear D gene. The CDR3 runs 15 residues. The germline V and J ends were trimmed by 0 bases and 7 bases, with 13 bases remaining between them. Per germline, CDR1 LGHNA and CDR2 YSLEER.

The gene calls are TRBV5-1 and TRBJ2-7, with 9 bases that match TRBD1. Germline V gives CDR1 SGHRS, CDR2 YFSETQ. V gave up 0 bases and J gave up 4 bases; unmatched junction bases: 2. The CDR3 consists of 14 residues. The CDR3 nucleotides read TGCGCCAGCAGCTTGGGGGGACAGGGTTACGAGCAGTACTTC. Translation: CASSLGGQGYEQYF.

The CDR3 here is CASSLVSFGNEQFF. Written as DNA, the CDR3 is TGTGCCAGCAGCTTAGTTAGTTTCGGCAATGAGCAGTTCTTC. The chain joins TRBV11-3 to TRBJ2-1; D gene ambiguous. Trimming stripped 1 base from V and 6 bases from J, with 10 bases between. The germline V gene has CDR1 SGHNT and CDR2 YENEEA. This CDR3 has 14 residues.